This TCR beta chain was observed in a study of long-term antiretroviral therapy in people with HIV. Version v3.0 of the immunoSEQ assay ran at survey level. Using immunoSEQ multiplex PCR, the repertoire was profiled, and TCRdb retains in-frame clones only, with some absent. The sample has nearly 30,000 clones; 75% to 90% are singletons. Germline loops: CDR1 MNHEY, CDR2 SMNVEV (reference sequence). V shed 2 bases and J shed 6 bases, with 10 bases lying between them. The CDR3 is made up of 13 amino acids. The sequence was obtained from a man in his fifties or sixties with HIV. The sequencing here drew on unsorted PBMCs, taken 3.2 years before starting antiretroviral therapy. The chain is built from TRBV27 and TRBJ1-1; no definite D call. CDR3 residues: CASSLRRESEAFF. The CDR3 DNA follows: TGTGCCAGCAGTTTAAGAAGGGAGTCTGAAGCTTTCTTT.